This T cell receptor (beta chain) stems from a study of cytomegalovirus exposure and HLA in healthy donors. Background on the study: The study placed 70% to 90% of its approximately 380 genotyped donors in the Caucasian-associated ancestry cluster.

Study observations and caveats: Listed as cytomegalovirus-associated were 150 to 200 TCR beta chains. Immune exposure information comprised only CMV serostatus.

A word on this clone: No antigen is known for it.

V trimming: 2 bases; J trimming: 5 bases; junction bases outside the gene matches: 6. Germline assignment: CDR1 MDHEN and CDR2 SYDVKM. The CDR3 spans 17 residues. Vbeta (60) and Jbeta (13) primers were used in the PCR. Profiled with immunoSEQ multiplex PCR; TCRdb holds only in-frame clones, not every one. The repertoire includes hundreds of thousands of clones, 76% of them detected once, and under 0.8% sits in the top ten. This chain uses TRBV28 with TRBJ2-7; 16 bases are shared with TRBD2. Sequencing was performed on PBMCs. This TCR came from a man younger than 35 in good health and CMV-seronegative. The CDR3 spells CASSLRWGLAGGDEQYF. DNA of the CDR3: TGTGCCAGCAGTTTACGCTGGGGACTAGCGGGAGGGGACGAGCAGTACTTC.